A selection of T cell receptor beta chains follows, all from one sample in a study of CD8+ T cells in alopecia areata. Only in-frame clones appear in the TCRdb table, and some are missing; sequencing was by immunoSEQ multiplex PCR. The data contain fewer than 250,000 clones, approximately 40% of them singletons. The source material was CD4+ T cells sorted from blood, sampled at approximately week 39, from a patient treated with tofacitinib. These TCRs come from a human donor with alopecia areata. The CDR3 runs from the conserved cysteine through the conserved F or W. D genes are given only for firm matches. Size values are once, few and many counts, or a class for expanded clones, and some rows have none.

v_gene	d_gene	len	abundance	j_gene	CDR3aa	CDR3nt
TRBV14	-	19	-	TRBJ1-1	CASSPNYWRTVDLNTEAFF	TGTGCCAGCAGCCCGAACTACTGGAGGACAGTGGACTTGAACACTGAAGCTTTCTTT
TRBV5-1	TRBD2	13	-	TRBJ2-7	CASSSIAGGEQYF	TGCGCCAGCAGCTCAATAGCGGGCGGAGAGCAGTACTTC
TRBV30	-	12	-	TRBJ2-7	CAWSPSFYEQYF	TGTGCCTGGAGTCCCTCCTTCTACGAGCAGTACTTC
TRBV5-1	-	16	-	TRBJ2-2	CASSLGDGLETGELFF	TGCGCCAGCAGCTTGGGGGATGGACTCGAAACCGGGGAGCTGTTTTTT
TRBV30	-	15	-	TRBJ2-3	CAWSVRRFNTDTQYF	TGTGCCTGGAGTGTCAGGCGGTTCAACACAGATACGCAGTATTTT
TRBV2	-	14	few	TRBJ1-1	CASTRQNWDAEAFF	TGTGCCAGCACCCGACAAAATTGGGACGCTGAAGCTTTCTTT
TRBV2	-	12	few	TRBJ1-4	CASRGLNEKLFF	TGTGCCAGCAGAGGGCTTAATGAAAAACTGTTTTTT
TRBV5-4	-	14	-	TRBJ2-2	CASSLVGYTGELFF	TGTGCCAGCAGCTTGGTCGGGTACACCGGGGAGCTGTTTTTT
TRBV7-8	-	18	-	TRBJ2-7	CASSSQLSSSARSYEQYF	TGTGCCAGCAGCTCCCAGCTTAGTTCTAGCGCCCGTTCCTACGAGCAGTACTTC
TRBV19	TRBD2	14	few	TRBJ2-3	CASRTSGSLDTQYF	TGTGCCAGTAGGACTAGCGGGAGCTTGGATACGCAGTATTTT
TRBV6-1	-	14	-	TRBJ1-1	CASINTRGTTEAFF	TGTGCCAGCATTAATACAAGGGGAACCACTGAAGCTTTCTTT
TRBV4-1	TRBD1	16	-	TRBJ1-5	CASSQVWTGVNQPQHF	TGCGCCAGCAGCCAAGTCTGGACAGGGGTAAATCAGCCCCAGCATTTT
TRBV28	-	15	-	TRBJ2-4	CASSLLGTAKNIQYF	TGTGCCAGCAGTTTACTTGGGACGGCTAAAAACATTCAGTACTTC
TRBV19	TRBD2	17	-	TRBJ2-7	CASSIAVSSGFSYEQYF	TGTGCCAGTAGTATAGCGGTGTCTAGCGGGTTCTCCTACGAGCAGTACTTC
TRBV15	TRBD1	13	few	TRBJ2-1	CATSRDRTGEQFF	TGTGCCACCAGCAGAGACCGGACAGGGGAGCAGTTCTTC
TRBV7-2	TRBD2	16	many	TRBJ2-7	CASSSATSGQAYEQYF	TGTGCCAGCAGCTCCGCGACTAGCGGGCAGGCCTACGAGCAGTACTTC
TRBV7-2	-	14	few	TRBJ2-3	CASSLSLVADTQYF	TGTGCCAGCAGCTTAAGTTTGGTGGCAGATACGCAGTATTTT
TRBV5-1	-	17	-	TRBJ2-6	CASSLGQTSSGANVLTF	TGCGCCAGCAGCTTGGGACAGACCAGCTCTGGGGCCAACGTCCTGACTTTC
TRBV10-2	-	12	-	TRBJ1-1	CASRGQNTEAFF	TGCGCCAGCCGAGGACAAAACACTGAAGCTTTCTTT
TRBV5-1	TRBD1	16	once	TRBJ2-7	CASSVIPGQGSYEQYF	TGCGCCAGCAGCGTCATACCGGGACAGGGTTCCTACGAGCAGTACTTC
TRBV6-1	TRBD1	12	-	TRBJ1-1	CASMGGTGEAFF	TGTGCCAGCATGGGAGGGACAGGTGAAGCTTTCTTT
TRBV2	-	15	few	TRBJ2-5	CASSSGHNPGETQYF	TGTGCCAGCAGTAGCGGGCACAATCCGGGGGAGACCCAGTACTTC
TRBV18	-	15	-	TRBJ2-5	CASNSKGVGLTTQYF	TGTGCCAGCAACAGTAAGGGAGTGGGGCTGACGACCCAGTACTTC
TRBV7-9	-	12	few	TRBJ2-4	CASSEVEAIQYF	TGTGCCAGCAGCGAAGTAGAGGCAATTCAGTACTTC
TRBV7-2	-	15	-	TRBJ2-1	CASSLALGPYNEQFF	TGTGCCAGCAGCTTAGCATTAGGACCCTACAATGAGCAGTTCTTC